This passage covers 28 T cell receptor beta chains from one sample sequenced in a study of T cells after yellow fever vaccination. A single record per CDR3 protein comes from TCRdb applying MiXCR to the 5' RACE reads. The sample gives about 47,000 distinct CDR3 sequences, roughly 7.3% of which show up once; around 28% is in the top ten. This sample comprised CD8+ T cells sorted from PBMCs, obtained roughly 14 days after the first yellow fever vaccination. The receptors stem from a young man who received the YFV17D yellow fever vaccine.

This clonotype was counted many times. J is TRBJ2-7 and V is TRBV15; 7 nucleotides align to TRBD1. The germline V gene encodes CDR1 LNHNV and CDR2 YYDKDF (reference sequence). The junction had 4 bases not matched to a gene; V was cut back by 1 base and J by 1 base. The CDR3 is 15 amino acids. The CDR3 coding sequence is TGTGCCACCAGCAGAGGGGGACAGCCATCCTACGAGCAGTACGTC. This encodes CATSRGGQPSYEQYV.

This clonotype was observed at least ten times. The chain carries TRBV7-9 and TRBJ2-1; TRBD2 might be the D (6 bases). Trimming took off 5 bases at V and 0 bases at J, with 14 bases between the two ends. Germline V gene data show CDR1 as SEHNR and CDR2 as FQNEAQ (reference sequence). CDR3 length: 16 residues. Written as DNA, the CDR3 is TGTGCCAGCAGCCTGAGTAGCGGAAGCTCCTACAATGAGCAGTTCTTC. This codes for CASSLSSGSSYNEQFF.

This clonotype was counted ten times or more. V gene TRBV7-9 combines with J gene TRBJ2-5; 10 bases align to TRBD1. V lost 2 bases and J lost 1; bases outside the gene matches: 16. From germline, CDR1 is SEHNR and CDR2 FQNEAQ (reference sequence). The CDR3 totals 20 residues. CDR3 region: CASSLRTLRRDRGLQETQYF. In DNA form, the CDR3 reads TGTGCCAGCAGCTTACGTACTCTTCGTCGGGACAGGGGACTCCAAGAGACCCAGTACTTC.

This clonotype was counted between two and nine times. The V call is TRBV5-1, the J call TRBJ1-6; D is unresolved. V lost 0 bases and J 0 bases, leaving 10 bases between the germline ends. The CDR3 consists of 17 residues. Germline V CDR1 and CDR2: SGHRS, YFSETQ. Written as DNA, the CDR3 is TGCGCCAGCAGCTTGGACGGCGAGAGCTCCTATAATTCACCCCTCCACTTT. Protein sequence: CASSLDGESSYNSPLHF.

A few counts support this clonotype. This sequence joins TRBV2 and TRBJ2-3; D call uncertain. Germline CDR1 and CDR2: SNHLY and FYNNEI. The V end lost 3 bases, the J end lost 5 bases, and 9 bases lay between the germline ends. This CDR3 has 13 amino acids. CDR3 nucleotides: TGTGCCAGCAGTGATTTGAGGATAGATACGCAGTATTTT. Amino acids: CASSDLRIDTQYF. Full variable domain (remainder filled in from reference TRBV2 and TRBJ2-3): EPEVTQTPSHQVTQMGQEVILRCVPISNHLYFYWYRQILGQKVEFLVSFYNNEISEKSEIFDDQFSVERPDGSNFTLKIRSTKLEDSAMYFCASSDLRIDTQYFGPGTRLTVL.

This clonotype was counted ten times or more. The rearrangement joins TRBV12-3 or TRBV12-4 to TRBJ2-5; D is ambiguous. CDR3 length: 16 residues. V lost 3 bases, J lost 4 bases, and 18 bases lay in between. The CDR3 protein is CASSLPLASAGETQYF. The CDR3 DNA follows: TGTGCCAGCAGTTTGCCCCTCGCGTCAGCTGGAGAGACCCAGTACTTC.

In this sample, this clonotype is medium-sized. In this CDR3 the conserved last residue, phenylalanine or tryptophan, is missing, so a read error is likely. The DNA is left out, because the CDR3 cannot be placed on it with certainty; the CDR3 is given as TCRdb lists it. The rearrangement uses TRBV6-5 and TRBJ2-5; the tabulated D call, TRBD2, remains unverified against the DNA. Germline CDR1 and CDR2: MNHEY and SVGAGI. Ends included, the CDR3 has 11 residues. CDR3 residues: CASSYSQRGAV.

This clonotype was found many times. The DNA for the CDR3 is TGTGCCAGCAGTTCAGACCTCGTACCGGGCCCCCGTCAGTATTTT. Its protein is CASSSDLVPGPRQYF. This rearrangement joins TRBV12-3 or TRBV12-4 to TRBJ2-3; D ambiguous. The CDR3 consists of 15 residues. V was cut by 4 bases and J by 12 bases, with 23 bases left in between.

This clonotype was detected many times. The chain is built from TRBV20-1 and TRBJ2-4; the D call may be TRBD1 or TRBD2 (5 bases each). V was shortened by 3 bases and J by 3 bases, with 15 bases between the two germline ends. CDR1 and CDR2 (germline): DFQATT, SNEGSKA (reference sequence). The CDR3 has 15 amino acids. The CDR3 bases are TGCAGTGCTAGTAGTTTCCGGGACGACAAAAACATTCAGTACTTC. Amino acids: CSASSFRDDKNIQYF.

This clonotype has ten or more counts. V gene TRBV7-6 combines with J gene TRBJ2-1, with a weak D call TRBD1 (5 bases). CDR3 length: 15 amino acids. V lost 4 bases and J lost 0, with 10 bases in between. The germline V gene encodes CDR1 SGHVS and CDR2 FNYEAQ. The DNA for the CDR3 is TGTGCCAGCAGCTACCGAGACAGCTCCTACAATGAGCAGTTCTTC. This sequence encodes CASSYRDSSYNEQFF.

This clonotype was seen only a few times. The chain is built from TRBV3-1 and TRBJ2-1, with 10 bases identical to TRBD2. V was pared by 5 bases and J by 0 bases, with 10 bases of the junction left unmatched. The CDR3 covers 18 residues. In germline, CDR1 is LGHDT, CDR2 YNNKEL (reference sequence). The CDR3 sequence is CASSEGLAGARSYNEQFF. In nucleotides, the CDR3 is TGTGCCAGCAGCGAAGGCCTAGCGGGGGCCCGCTCCTACAATGAGCAGTTCTTC.

In its sample, this clonotype was seen many times. The chain uses TRBV23-1 and TRBJ2-3; TRBD1 aligns across 8 bases. TRBV23-1 is an ORF, with its function uncertain. V dropped 3 bases and J dropped 4; count of bases not matched to a gene: 0. The CDR3 totals 13 residues. CDR3 protein: CASSQDRADTQYF. The CDR3 DNA follows: TGCGCCAGCAGTCAGGACAGGGCAGATACGCAGTATTTT.

To note about this clonotype: A much larger clone is a single base away; this may be a read error. The CDR3 loop reads CASSQVVGYQETQYF. The DNA for the CDR3 is TGTGCCAGCAGCCAAGTGGTCGGGTACCAAGAGACCCAGTACTTC. The chain uses TRBV6-1 and TRBJ2-5; D is unclear. The CDR3 is 15 amino acids. Trimming removed 6 bases at V and 0 bases at J, with 14 bases between. Germline assignment: CDR1 MNHNS and CDR2 SASEGT.

This clonotype was seen repeatedly, ten times or more. This chain links TRBV27 with TRBJ2-2; D is uncertain. Trimming shortened V by 3 bases and J by 6 bases, and 8 bases separated the two germline ends. CDR3 length: 13 amino acids. Germline loops: CDR1 MNHEY, CDR2 SMNVEV (reference sequence). The CDR3 nucleotides read TGTGCCAGCAGTTTTGGAGAGGCCGGGGAGCTGTTTTTT. Protein sequence: CASSFGEAGELFF.

This clonotype was counted between two and nine times. The chain uses TRBV6-2 or TRBV6-3 and TRBJ2-7; D is unclear. CDR1 MNHEY and CDR2 SVGEGT come from the germline V gene. The CDR3 loop spans 14 amino acids. V dropped 2 bases and J dropped 2 bases, with 10 bases sitting between them. CDR3 coding DNA: TGTGCCAGCAGTTACGCTGGTGGGGCCTACGAGCAGTACGTC. Translated, it gives CASSYAGGAYEQYV.

In this sample, this clonotype turned up many times. The chain combines TRBV6-2 or TRBV6-3 with TRBJ2-1, with a tentative D call TRBD1 (6 bases). Trimming shortened V by 2 bases and J by 6 bases, and 11 bases separated the two germline ends. Per the germline V gene, CDR1 is MNHEY and CDR2 is SVGEGT. The CDR3 covers 14 residues. The CDR3 protein is CASSYTGFFNEQFF. DNA for the CDR3: TGTGCCAGCAGTTACACAGGGTTCTTCAATGAGCAGTTCTTC.

A single count supports this clonotype. This may be a read error: a much more frequent sequence differs by one nucleotide. The V and J genes are TRBV7-8 and TRBJ2-1; a weak D match, TRBD1 (6 bases). Germline V gene data show CDR1 as SGHVS and CDR2 as FQNEAQ. The CDR3 spans 13 residues. The V end was cut by 3 bases, the J end by 4 bases, with 7 bases between. The DNA of the CDR3 is TGTGCCAGCAGCTTCCAGGGGTACAATGAGCAGTTCTTC. Protein: CASSFQGYNEQFF.

Only a few counts were recorded for this clonotype. The rearrangement joins TRBV7-9 to TRBJ2-3; TRBD1 matches 8 bases. The CDR3 runs 12 residues. V dropped 5 bases and J dropped 13; count of bases not matched to a gene: 8. Germline lookup yields CDR1 SEHNR and CDR2 FQNEAQ (reference sequence). CDR3 in amino acids: CASSQPGQDEYF. The DNA of the CDR3 is TGTGCCAGCAGCCAGCCGGGACAGGACGAGTATTTT.

The sample holds many counts of this clonotype. V usage is TRBV2 and J usage is TRBJ2-3, with no clear D. Germline CDR1 SNHLY, CDR2 FYNNEI. The CDR3 has 15 amino acids. V was shortened by 6 bases and J by 0 bases, with 13 bases between the two germline ends. Here the CDR3 reads CASRATSDSTDTQYF. CDR3 in DNA: TGTGCCAGCAGGGCTACGTCGGATAGCACAGATACGCAGTATTTT. Supplemented by reference TRBV2 and TRBJ2-3, the full variable domain reads EPEVTQTPSHQVTQMGQEVILRCVPISNHLYFYWYRQILGQKVEFLVSFYNNEISEKSEIFDDQFSVERPDGSNFTLKIRSTKLEDSAMYFCASRATSDSTDTQYFGPGTRLTVL.

This clonotype occurred many times. The gene calls are TRBV7-2 and TRBJ1-1; D may be TRBD1 (5 bases). Germline V CDR1 and CDR2: SGHTA, FQGNSA. With 5 bases removed from V and 8 bases from J, the gap between germline ends came to 15 bases. CDR3 length: 13 amino acids. CDR3 loop: CASSHTLRQEAFF. The CDR3 nucleotides are TGTGCCAGCAGCCACACGCTAAGACAGGAAGCTTTCTTT.

At least ten counts were recorded for this clonotype. The chain couples TRBV9 to TRBJ2-5; D call uncertain. The CDR3 has 15 residues. The germline V gene has CDR1 SGDLS and CDR2 YYNGEE. Trimming stripped 4 bases from V and 7 bases from J, with 20 bases between. This chain's CDR3 is CASSSPHLGPGTQYF. The CDR3 DNA reads as TGTGCCAGCAGCTCCCCCCATCTGGGCCCCGGGACCCAGTACTTC.

There are many counts of this clonotype. The rearrangement uses TRBV27 and TRBJ1-5, with D tentatively TRBD1 (6 bases). CDR3 size: 14 residues. Germline-derived CDR1 and CDR2 are MNHEY and SMNVEV (reference sequence). The V and J ends lost 3 bases and 5 bases respectively, with 11 bases between them. CDR3 bases: TGTGCCAGCAGTTTCCCAGGGGCCGATCAGCCCCAGCATTTT. Residues: CASSFPGADQPQHF.

This clonotype was recorded many times. The chain couples TRBV4-3 to TRBJ2-2; 8 nucleotides agree with TRBD2. With 8 bases clipped from V and 3 bases from J, the junction kept 8 bases outside the gene matches. Germline V lookup: CDR1 LGHNA, CDR2 YSLEER. This CDR3 is built from 15 residues. CDR3 nucleotide sequence: TGCGCCAGCCGCCGAGCGGGGGCTGACACCGGGGAGCTGTTTTTT. Protein product: CASRRAGADTGELFF.

This clonotype appeared many times. The chain employs TRBV27 and TRBJ2-1; 13 bases are shared with TRBD2. J was trimmed by 4 bases and V by 5 bases; bases with no gene match: 5. Germline CDR1 is MNHEY and CDR2 is SMNVEV (reference sequence). The CDR3 is 16 amino acids. The CDR3, as DNA: TGTGCCAGCAGTCCCAGACTAGCGGGAGGATACAATGAGCAGTTCTTC. It encodes CASSPRLAGGYNEQFF.

This clonotype came up many times. The chain recombines TRBV25-1 with TRBJ1-1, with no clear D. Germline loops: CDR1 MGHDK, CDR2 SYGVNS. The CDR3 spans 14 residues. Trimming left V 6 bases short and J 4 bases short, with 15 bases between. CDR3 coding DNA: TGTGCCAGCAGCGCAAGCGAACGGGGCACTGAAGCTTTCTTT. Its translation: CASSASERGTEAFF.

This clonotype was seen more than once but under ten times. This rearrangement joins TRBV7-9 to TRBJ1-5; tentatively, D is TRBD1 (6 bases). Per germline, CDR1 SEHNR and CDR2 FQNEAQ (reference sequence). The CDR3 is 13 amino acids. Trimming took off 6 bases at V and 1 base at J, with 7 bases between the two ends. CDR3 coding DNA: TGTGCCAGCAGAAGGGGGAGCAATCAGCCCCAGCATTTT. Its translation is CASRRGSNQPQHF.

In its sample, this clonotype was seen many times. V usage is TRBV5-4 and J usage is TRBJ2-3; D is possibly TRBD2 (6 bases). The CDR3 is made up of 15 amino acids. Germline V gene lookup returns CDR1 SGHNT and CDR2 YYREEE (reference sequence). V was pared by 0 bases and J by 6 bases, with 14 bases between. DNA for the CDR3: TGTGCCAGCAGCTTGGGTCCCGGGGGATACGATACGCAGTATTTT. It yields the protein CASSLGPGGYDTQYF.

The sample holds many counts of this clonotype. This chain connects TRBV9 to TRBJ2-1; a weak D match, TRBD1 (5 bases). V gave up 0 bases and J gave up 4 bases, with 17 bases separating them. This CDR3 spans 17 amino acids. From germline, CDR1 is SGDLS and CDR2 YYNGEE. CDR3 amino acids: CASSVGGAGIIYNEQFF. The CDR3 nucleotides are TGTGCCAGCAGCGTAGGTGGGGCAGGGATTATTTACAATGAGCAGTTCTTC.